Below are 12 T cell receptor beta chains sequenced from a single sample in a study of shared clonotypes between healthy human individuals. Generated by immunoSEQ multiplex PCR, the TCRdb table keeps only in-frame clones and is missing some. The sample lists 600,000 to 750,000 clones, over 60% seen once, with approximately 2% in the top ten. The source material was memory CD4+ T cells sorted from blood. As for subset: CD45RA-negative fraction. These receptors were obtained from a woman in her 30s in good health.

The chain is built from TRBV7-2 and TRBJ2-1; 7 positions match TRBD2. The CDR3 covers 16 residues. From germline, CDR1 is SGHTA and CDR2 FQGNSA. Trimming took 5 bases from V and 4 from J; bases not matched to a gene: 11. The CDR3 bases are TGTGCCAGCAGCCAAGATAGCGCGGGAGCATACAATGAGCAGTTCTTC. It codes for CASSQDSAGAYNEQFF.

V is TRBV2 and J is TRBJ2-1; D could derive from TRBD1 or TRBD2 (5 bases each). The CDR3 contains 16 residues. From germline, CDR1 is SNHLY and CDR2 FYNNEI. V shed 4 bases and J shed 6 bases, with 19 bases lying between them. The CDR3 DNA is TGTGCCAGCAGTGCCCCCGGCGAGGGGCAGGCCAATGAGCAGTTCTTC. Translation gives CASSAPGEGQANEQFF.

V is TRBV4-1 and J is TRBJ1-2, with D tentatively TRBD1 (5 bases). V was shortened by 1 base and J by 1 base, with 16 bases between the two germline ends. There are 17 residues in the CDR3. Germline V gene lookup returns CDR1 MGHRA and CDR2 YSYEKL. CDR3 coding DNA: TGCGCCAGCAGCCAAGGGGGGGGGACCCGTCTTAACTATGGCTACACCTTC. Protein: CASSQGGGTRLNYGYTF.

The count of this clone is one. V and J are TRBV27 and TRBJ1-3, with D perhaps matching TRBD1 (5 bases). The germline V and J ends were trimmed by 6 bases and 7 bases, with 16 bases remaining between them. Germline loops: CDR1 MNHEY, CDR2 SMNVEV (reference sequence). The CDR3 loop spans 14 amino acids. The CDR3 here is CASRTGTVGNTIYF. The CDR3 DNA follows: TGTGCCAGCAGAACCGGGACGGTTGGTAACACCATATATTTT.

The genes are TRBV18 and TRBJ2-7; D gene uncertain. V lost 6 bases to trimming and J lost 2 bases, with 14 bases between them. The germline V gene encodes CDR1 KGHSH and CDR2 LQKENI. The CDR3 is made up of 14 amino acids. The CDR3 loop is CASSFGQSAYEQYF. CDR3 coding DNA: TGTGCCAGCTCTTTTGGGCAATCAGCCTACGAGCAGTACTTC.

The chain carries TRBV2 and TRBJ1-4; maybe TRBD1 (6 bases). Looked up from germline, CDR1 is SNHLY and CDR2 is FYNNEI. V was pared by 6 bases and J by 10 bases, with 9 bases between. This CDR3 is built from 11 residues. The CDR3 protein is CASRRGGKLFF. The CDR3 DNA reads as TGTGCCAGCAGGAGGGGGGGAAAACTGTTTTTT.

As to this clone: This sample also contains other DNA sequences that code for the same CDR3. The V call is TRBV5-1, the J call TRBJ1-1, with unresolved D. Germline values: CDR1 SGHRS, CDR2 YFSETQ. Trimming shortened V by 0 bases and J by 1 base, and 4 bases separated the two germline ends. The CDR3 sequence is 13 residues long. In nucleotides, the CDR3 is TGCGCCAGCAGCTTGGTAGCGAACACTGAAGCTTTCTTT. It is translated as CASSLVANTEAFF. The full variable domain, with the rest looked up from reference TRBV5-1 and TRBJ1-1, is KAGVTQTPRYLIKTRGQQVTLSCSPISGHRSVSWYQQTPGQGLQFLFEYFSETQRNKGNFPGRFSGRQFSNSRSEMNVSTLELGDSALYLCASSLVANTEAFFGQGTRLTVV.

The chain is built from TRBV6-6 and TRBJ1-2; D is unresolved. V was trimmed by 10 bases and J by 4 bases, leaving 16 bases between them. This CDR3 is 13 amino acids long. The germline CDR1 and CDR2 sequences are MNHNY and SVGAGI (reference sequence). The CDR3 spells CATNNRIFYGYTF. For the CDR3, the DNA is TGTGCCACCAATAATAGGATATTCTATGGCTACACCTTC.

The chain employs TRBV5-8 and TRBJ2-2; TRBD2 matches at 7 bases. Germline CDR1 is SGHTS and CDR2 is YDEGEE. V was pared by 4 bases and J by 1 base, with 4 bases of the junction left unmatched. This CDR3 contains 15 residues. The chain's CDR3 is CASSPGLGNTGELFF. CDR3 in DNA: TGTGCCAGCAGCCCCGGACTAGGGAACACCGGGGAGCTGTTTTTT.

This clone came up once. The chain has TRBV7-7 and TRBJ2-6; no firm D call. The V gene's germline CDR1 is SSHAT and CDR2 FNYEAQ (reference sequence). The V end was cut by 5 bases, the J end by 5 bases, with 19 bases between. There are 17 residues in the CDR3. The CDR3 DNA reads as TGTGCCAGCAGCCAATATCAGCCACAAAGTCGGGCCAACGTCCTGACTTTC. Protein sequence: CASSQYQPQSRANVLTF.

V is TRBV19 and J is TRBJ2-7; 8 positions agree with TRBD1. This CDR3 has 13 residues. CDR1 and CDR2 (germline): LNHDA, SQIVND (reference sequence). After removal of 7 bases from V and 3 bases from J, the junction contained 5 bases not matched to a gene. CDR3 DNA sequence: TGTGCCAGTACCTCCGGACAGGGCTACGAGCAGTACTTC. This gives the protein CASTSGQGYEQYF. The variable domain in full, with the rest retrieved from reference TRBV19 and TRBJ2-7, is DGGITQSPKYLFRKEGQNVTLSCEQNLNHDAMYWYRQDPGQGLRLIYYSQIVNDFQKGDIAEGYSVSREKKESFPLTVTSAQKNPTAFYLCASTSGQGYEQYFGPGTRLTVT.

The sample holds a few counts of this clone. The sample contains more than one DNA sequence encoding this CDR3. The V and J genes are TRBV5-1 and TRBJ2-3; D is unclear. The CDR3 length is 12 residues. V lost 0 bases to trimming and J lost 6 bases, with 5 bases between them. Germline lookup yields CDR1 SGHRS and CDR2 YFSETQ. The CDR3 DNA reads as TGCGCCAGCAGCTTGGAGGCTGATACGCAGTATTTT. Its translation is CASSLEADTQYF. Drawing the rest from reference TRBV5-1 and TRBJ2-3, the complete variable domain is KAGVTQTPRYLIKTRGQQVTLSCSPISGHRSVSWYQQTPGQGLQFLFEYFSETQRNKGNFPGRFSGRQFSNSRSEMNVSTLELGDSALYLCASSLEADTQYFGPGTRLTVL.